Listed here are 10 T cell receptor beta chains from one sample, sequenced in a study of beta chain features in type 1 diabetes. The investigators reverse transcribed all of the isolated RNA, so they sequenced expressed TCRB transcripts. The repertoire was sequenced with immunoSEQ multiplex PCR; TCRdb's copy has only in-frame clones and lacks some. Counted here are about 620,000 clones, 15% to 18% occurring once; the ten biggest clones make up around 0.095%. The sample consisted of naive CD4+ T cells from blood. Receptors originate from a man between 18 and 29 years old in good health.

This clone was counted only a few times. This rearrangement joins TRBV9 to TRBJ2-3; 8 bases match TRBD2. There are 16 residues in the CDR3. The V segment lost 3 bases and the J segment 3 bases; nucleotides outside the gene matches: 9. From germline, CDR1 is SGDLS and CDR2 YYNGEE. CDR3 protein: CASSGPSGRLTDTQYF. CDR3 coding DNA: TGTGCCAGCAGCGGTCCCAGCGGGAGACTGACAGATACGCAGTATTTT.

This chain joins TRBV7-2 and TRBJ1-2; 7 bases are shared with TRBD1. The CDR3 covers 15 residues. Germline V lookup: CDR1 SGHTA, CDR2 FQGNSA. Trimming took 5 bases from V and 4 from J; bases not matched to a gene: 10. CDR3 sequence (DNA): TGTGCCAGCAGCCCGAAGACAGGGTGGAGCTATGGCTACACCTTC. Translating it yields CASSPKTGWSYGYTF.

This clone has at least ten counts. CDR3 DNA: TGTGCCACCCTGGACTGGGGGAAAAACATTCAGTACTTC. Translating it yields CATLDWGKNIQYF. The chain uses TRBV7-9 and TRBJ2-4; perhaps D is TRBD1 or TRBD2 (5 bases each). Per the germline V gene, CDR1 is SEHNR and CDR2 is FQNEAQ (reference sequence). The CDR3 has 13 residues. V lost 10 bases and J lost 4, with 14 bases in between.

This rearrangement joins TRBV25-1 to TRBJ1-2; 10 nucleotides line up with TRBD1. Germline CDR1 and CDR2: MGHDK and SYGVNS. Losses at the gene ends were 8 bases for V and 8 bases for J; bases not matched to a gene: 11. This CDR3 is 14 amino acids long. The CDR3 reads CASSRAGTGEGYTF. The CDR3, as DNA: TGTGCCAGCTCAAGGGCCGGGACAGGGGAGGGCTACACCTTC.

The gene calls are TRBV10-3 and TRBJ1-2; unclear D gene. The CDR3 is 14 residues long. Germline assignment: CDR1 ENHRY and CDR2 SYGVKD. Trimming pared 11 bases from V and 5 bases from J, leaving 21 bases between. In DNA, the CDR3 is TGTGCCTTAAGGGCCCAGTTCAGAGGGTATGGCTACACCTTC. Encoded protein: CALRAQFRGYGYTF.

Only a few counts were recorded for this clone. The V and J genes are TRBV7-2 and TRBJ2-2; 13 bases match TRBD2. V lost 4 bases, J lost 7 bases, and 9 bases stayed unmatched. This CDR3 contains 17 residues. The germline V gene has CDR1 SGHTA and CDR2 FQGNSA. The CDR3 protein is CASSSRLAGGSGGELFF. The CDR3 coding sequence is TGTGCCAGCAGCTCCCGACTAGCGGGAGGATCCGGCGGGGAGCTGTTTTTT.

The chain couples TRBV14 to TRBJ2-6, with D uncertain. Trimming took off 2 bases at V and 0 bases at J, with 14 bases between the two ends. Looked up from germline, CDR1 is SGHDN and CDR2 is FVKESK. The CDR3 is 18 residues long. This chain's CDR3 is CASSQNYYLLSGANVLTF. The CDR3 DNA follows: TGTGCCAGCAGCCAAAACTACTACCTTCTCTCTGGGGCCAACGTCCTGACTTTC.

V is TRBV7-2 and J is TRBJ2-7; 7 bases line up with TRBD1. Germline values: CDR1 SGHTA, CDR2 FQGNSA. Trimming at V came to 5 bases and at J to 0 bases, leaving 10 bases not matched to a gene. CDR3 length equals 16 residues. The CDR3 loop is CASSHTRGQTSYEQYF. CDR3 coding DNA: TGTGCCAGCAGCCACACCAGGGGACAGACCTCCTACGAGCAGTACTTC.

Only a few counts were recorded for this clone. The rearrangement links TRBV29-1 to TRBJ2-6; 10 bases align to TRBD1. This CDR3 contains 17 residues. Trimming cost V 6 bases and J 2 bases; bases outside gene matches: 10. Germline loops: CDR1 SQVTM, CDR2 ANQGSEA. The CDR3 spells CSVNRDRGAAGANVLTF. For the CDR3, the DNA is TGCAGCGTAAATAGGGACAGGGGAGCTGCTGGGGCCAACGTCCTGACTTTC.

The V gene is TRBV5-1, the J gene TRBJ1-3; D unclear. Trimming stripped 0 bases from V and 0 bases from J, with 13 bases between. CDR3 length: 17 residues. Germline-derived CDR1 and CDR2 are SGHRS and YFSETQ. CDR3 amino acids: CASSLGVQPNSGNTIYF. CDR3 DNA: TGCGCCAGCAGCTTGGGGGTACAGCCGAACTCTGGAAACACCATATATTTT.